This T cell receptor beta chain was documented in a study of patients and donors after allogeneic stem cell transplantation. TCRdb recomputed calls from the RT-PCR reads with MiXCR, one row per CDR3 protein. Altogether some 880,000 distinct CDR3 sequences are present, 15% to 20% being singletons, with the ten largest covering around 6%. This clonotype was detected a few times. The CDR3 totals 16 residues. CDR1 and CDR2 (germline): MGHRA, YSYEKL. Unmatched junction bases numbered 9, after V lost 0 bases and J lost 5 bases. The sequencing input was blood, either unsorted or a sorted T cell fraction (not recorded which). This TCR was sampled from a human donor who was either an allogeneic HSCT recipient or a stem cell or donor lymphocyte infusion donor (not recorded which). It is not recorded whose cells these are; they may come from a transplant donor. The rearrangement uses TRBV4-1 and TRBJ1-2; 7 nucleotides align to TRBD1. The CDR3 DNA reads as TGCGCCAGCAGCCAAGACACCGGGACAGCAACATATGGCTACACCTTC. Its translation: CASSQDTGTATYGYTF.